This passage covers 28 T cell receptor beta chains from one sample sequenced in a study of T cell clones after liver transplantation. Profiling relied on immunoSEQ multiplex PCR, and the TCRdb table lists in-frame clones only, not all of them. The data show roughly 80,000 clones, roughly 80% seen once. The sample here was CD4+ T cells from blood, taken at the 22-month timepoint. The receptors stem from a human patient who received a liver transplant. Some T cells may trace back to the graft donor.

The V gene is TRBV7-2, the J gene TRBJ2-1; D remains ambiguous. Germline-derived CDR1 and CDR2 are SGHTA and FQGNSA. This CDR3 is 15 amino acids long. Trimming pared 2 bases from V and 0 bases from J, leaving 8 bases between. The CDR3: CASSLSPASYNEQFF. CDR3 DNA sequence: TGTGCCAGCAGCTTATCCCCGGCCTCCTACAATGAGCAGTTCTTC. Variable domain in full (rest from reference TRBV7-2 and TRBJ2-1): GAGVSQSPSNKVTEKGKDVELRCDPISGHTALYWYRQSLGQGLEFLIYFQGNSAPDKSGLPSDRFSAERTGGSVSTLTIQRTQQEDSAVYLCASSLSPASYNEQFFGPGTRLTVL.

The J gene is TRBJ2-7, the V gene TRBV11-1; 14 positions agree with TRBD2. The V and J ends lost 4 bases and 4 bases, in that order; junction bases with no gene match: 6. CDR3 length: 16 residues. Germline V CDR1 and CDR2: SGHAT, FQDESV (reference sequence). This CDR3 reads CASSWGRTSGGYEQYF. The CDR3 DNA sequence: TGTGCCAGCAGCTGGGGACGGACTAGCGGGGGGTACGAGCAGTACTTC.

The chain couples TRBV7-2 to TRBJ2-3; 9 positions agree with TRBD1. The CDR3 extends over 16 amino acids. Germline trimming cut 2 bases from V and 3 bases from J; bases unmatched to any gene: 6. Germline lookup yields CDR1 SGHTA and CDR2 FQGNSA. The DNA for the CDR3 is TGTGCCAGCAGCTTACTACAGGGGGCGAGGACAGATACGCAGTATTTT. As protein: CASSLLQGARTDTQYF.

The V call is TRBV5-1, the J call TRBJ1-3; D not certain. Between the trimmed V and J ends, which lost 3 bases and 0 bases, there was a span of 13 bases. CDR3 length: 16 amino acids. Germline V gene lookup returns CDR1 SGHRS and CDR2 YFSETQ. The CDR3, as DNA: TGCGCCAGCAGCTCCGGCTTCTCCTCCTCTGGAAACACCATATATTTT. This translates into CASSSGFSSSGNTIYF.

The chain uses TRBV5-6 and TRBJ1-2; 9 bases map to TRBD1. Germline loops: CDR1 SGHDT, CDR2 YYEEEE. Germline trimming cut 5 bases from V and 4 bases from J; bases unmatched to any gene: 6. The CDR3 is 14 amino acids. CDR3 in DNA: TGTGCCAGCAGGGGGACAGGGTTGGCCTATGGCTACACCTTC. It encodes CASRGTGLAYGYTF.

J is TRBJ2-5 and V is TRBV5-1; TRBD2 agrees at 8 bases. Trimming removed 1 base from V and 4 bases from J; junction bases left unmatched: 6. Germline V gives CDR1 SGHRS, CDR2 YFSETQ. CDR3 length: 15 amino acids. Written as DNA, the CDR3 is TGCGCCAGCAGCTTGTCCGGGGGGGCCTTAGAGACCCAGTACTTC. Translated: CASSLSGGALETQYF.

J is TRBJ1-5 and V is TRBV6-5; 7 positions agree with TRBD1. Germline V CDR1 and CDR2: MNHEY, SVGAGI. The CDR3 totals 15 residues. The junction had 8 bases not matched to a gene; V was cut back by 5 bases and J by 4 bases. CDR3: CASSPNRGGNQPQHF. As DNA, the CDR3 is TGTGCCAGCAGTCCCAACAGGGGTGGTAATCAGCCCCAGCATTTT.

This clone has a handful of counts. This rearrangement joins TRBV5-4 to TRBJ1-1; 8 bases fit TRBD1. The germline V gene has CDR1 SGHNT and CDR2 YYREEE (reference sequence). CDR3 length equals 14 residues. Trimming removed 4 bases from V and 0 bases from J; junction bases left unmatched: 2. As DNA, the CDR3 is TGTGCCAGCAGCCGGGACAGGCTGAACACTGAAGCTTTCTTT. This encodes CASSRDRLNTEAFF.

J is TRBJ2-3 and V is TRBV5-1, with D possibly being TRBD1 (6 bases). V lost 4 bases to trimming and J lost 3 bases, with 15 bases between them. Germline CDR1 and CDR2: SGHRS and YFSETQ. The CDR3 runs to 15 residues. The CDR3 loop is CASSMAGARTDTQYF. The CDR3 DNA follows: TGCGCCAGCAGCATGGCAGGGGCGCGGACAGATACGCAGTATTTT.

This rearrangement joins TRBV21-1 to TRBJ1-6; the table's D call TRBD1 went unverified against the DNA. TRBV21-1 is a pseudogene. This CDR3 comprises 15 residues. The CDR3 sequence: CASSTWTGQGSPLHF. CDR3 DNA: TGTGCCAGCAGCACTTGGACAGGGCAGGGTTCACCCCTCCACTTT.

V usage is TRBV28 and J usage is TRBJ2-2, with TRBD1 matching 10 bases. The V and J ends lost 0 bases and 10 bases, in that order; junction bases with no gene match: 2. The V gene's germline CDR1 is MDHEN and CDR2 SYDVKM. The CDR3 runs to 14 residues. The CDR3 DNA reads TGTGCCAGCAGTTTATGGACAGGGGGCGCGGAGCTGTTTTTT. Translating it yields CASSLWTGGAELFF.

This clone was seen only once. The V and J genes are TRBV9 and TRBJ2-7; maybe TRBD2 (5 bases). The germline gives CDR1 SGDLS, CDR2 YYNGEE. The CDR3 has 13 residues. Trimming cost V 3 bases and J 7 bases, with 14 bases left between them. As DNA, the CDR3 is TGTGCCAGCAGCGCTAGCTCCACCAGGGAGCAGTACTTC. Encoded protein: CASSASSTREQYF.

The chain links TRBV6-5 to TRBJ1-2; D remains ambiguous. CDR3 length: 15 residues. Per germline, CDR1 MNHEY and CDR2 SVGAGI. V shed 2 bases and J shed 1 base, with 11 bases lying between them. The chain's CDR3 is CASSYIGGSNYGYTF. In DNA form, the CDR3 reads TGTGCCAGCAGTTACATAGGAGGGAGTAACTATGGCTACACCTTC.

CDR3 sequence (DNA): TGTGCCAGCAGTCTACAGGGGGGTCTCTACGAGCAGTACTTC. The encoded protein is CASSLQGGLYEQYF. This rearrangement joins TRBV28 to TRBJ2-7; 8 nucleotides line up with TRBD1. CDR1 is MDHEN and CDR2 is SYDVKM in the germline V gene. V trimming: 5 bases; J trimming: 3 bases; junction bases outside the gene matches: 6. The CDR3 runs 14 residues.

The chain combines TRBV6-5 with TRBJ1-2, with 7 nucleotides matching TRBD1. Germline CDR1 is MNHEY and CDR2 is SVGAGI. This CDR3 is 12 amino acids long. The junction had 7 bases not matched to a gene; V was cut back by 7 bases and J by 8 bases. CDR3 protein: CASIGGPEGYTF. Written as DNA, the CDR3 is TGTGCCAGCATAGGGGGCCCGGAGGGCTACACCTTC.

The chain links TRBV5-4 to TRBJ2-7; 8 bases agree with TRBD2. Unmatched junction bases numbered 10, after V lost 2 bases and J lost 6 bases. Germline CDR1 reads SGHNT; CDR2 reads YYREEE (reference sequence). The CDR3 totals 15 residues. CDR3 nucleotide sequence: TGTGCCAGCAGCTTATCCGGGACTAGGAGTTCCGAGCAGTACTTC. Protein product: CASSLSGTRSSEQYF.

This clone was recorded a few times. The V call is TRBV5-1, the J call TRBJ1-5, with a tentative D call TRBD1 (5 bases). Looked up from germline, CDR1 is SGHRS and CDR2 is YFSETQ. The CDR3 runs 14 residues. The germline V and J ends were trimmed by 4 bases and 2 bases, with 10 bases remaining between them. As DNA, the CDR3 is TGCGCCAGCAGCATTGGGACGGGCAATCAGCCCCAGCATTTT. It translates to CASSIGTGNQPQHF.

The chain combines TRBV2 with TRBJ2-1, with D unclear. Deletions cut 5 bases from V and 6 bases from J, with 2 bases between. Germline-derived CDR1 and CDR2 are SNHLY and FYNNEI. The CDR3 runs to 10 residues. CDR3 sequence reads: CASSLNEQFF. The CDR3 region has the DNA TGTGCCAGCAGTCTCAATGAGCAGTTCTTC. The full variable domain, in which reference TRBV2 and TRBJ2-1 provide the parts outside the CDR3, is EPEVTQTPSHQVTQMGQEVILRCVPISNHLYFYWYRQILGQKVEFLVSFYNNEISEKSEIFDDQFSVERPDGSNFTLKIRSTKLEDSAMYFCASSLNEQFFGPGTRLTVL.

V and J are TRBV12-5 and TRBJ2-2; TRBD2 agrees at 14 bases. V shed 5 bases, J shed 1 base, and the junction held 3 bases outside the gene matches. In germline, CDR1 is LGHNT, CDR2 FRNRAP. This CDR3 is built from 17 residues. The CDR3 reads CASGLGTSGRNTGELFF. Written as DNA, the CDR3 is TGTGCTAGTGGTCTCGGGACTAGCGGGAGGAACACCGGGGAGCTGTTTTTT. Filled out from reference TRBV12-5 and TRBJ2-2, the complete variable domain reads DARVTQTPRHKVTEMGQEVTMRCQPILGHNTVFWYRQTMMQGLELLAYFRNRAPLDDSGMPKDRFSAEMPDATLATLKIQPSEPRDSAVYFCASGLGTSGRNTGELFFGEGSRLTVL.

The J gene is TRBJ1-1, the V gene TRBV18; TRBD1 matches 8 bases. V gave up 4 bases and J gave up 3 bases; unmatched junction bases: 4. Germline-derived CDR1 and CDR2 are KGHSH and LQKENI. CDR3 length: 14 amino acids. This CDR3 is CASSRQGQDTEAFF. The CDR3 DNA sequence: TGTGCCAGCTCACGACAGGGGCAGGACACTGAAGCTTTCTTT.

The chain employs TRBV6-4 and TRBJ2-2, with D possibly matching TRBD2 (5 bases). V was cut by 4 bases and J by 4 bases, with 10 bases left in between. Germline V gene lookup returns CDR1 MRHNA and CDR2 SNTAGT. The CDR3 has 14 residues. In DNA form, the CDR3 reads TGTGCCAGCAGTGCCCTAGCATCCACCGGGGAGCTGTTTTTT. Translated: CASSALASTGELFF.

This chain joins TRBV6-4 and TRBJ2-7; 7 nucleotides match TRBD1. Germline-derived CDR1 and CDR2 are MRHNA and SNTAGT. CDR3 length: 10 amino acids. CDR3 sequence reads: CGRDSYEQYF. The DNA for the CDR3 is TGTGGTCGGGACAGCTACGAGCAGTACTTC.

The J gene is TRBJ2-3, the V gene TRBV2, with D maybe TRBD2 (5 bases). Trimming shortened V by 4 bases and J by 2 bases, and 13 bases separated the two germline ends. Germline CDR1 reads SNHLY; CDR2 reads FYNNEI. This CDR3 spans 15 amino acids. CDR3 DNA sequence: TGTGCCAGCAGTGTCTTTAGACTAACCACAGATACGCAGTATTTT. Translated: CASSVFRLTTDTQYF.

The V and J genes are TRBV18 and TRBJ1-2; 7 positions agree with TRBD1. This CDR3 is built from 14 residues. Trimming removed 3 bases from V and 4 bases from J; junction bases left unmatched: 5. Germline-derived CDR1 and CDR2 are KGHSH and LQKENI. CDR3 loop: CASSPGQNPYGYTF. Written as DNA, the CDR3 is TGTGCCAGCTCACCGGGACAGAACCCCTATGGCTACACCTTC.

The chain joins TRBV9 to TRBJ1-3; 7 bases map to TRBD1. Germline V gene data show CDR1 as SGDLS and CDR2 as YYNGEE. V lost 3 bases to trimming and J lost 1 base; unmatched junction nucleotides: 4. The CDR3 contains 15 residues. The DNA of the CDR3 is TGTGCCAGCAGCGCCACAGGGGATTCTGGAAACACCATATATTTT. Amino acid sequence: CASSATGDSGNTIYF.

The chain joins TRBV7-9 to TRBJ1-2; D is perhaps TRBD1 (6 bases). The length of the CDR3 is 15 residues. V lost 0 bases and J lost 5, with 13 bases in between. CDR1 and CDR2 (germline): SEHNR, FQNEAQ (reference sequence). CDR3 sequence reads: CASSLAGTQRYGYTF. The CDR3 DNA sequence: TGTGCCAGCAGCTTAGCCGGGACACAACGGTATGGCTACACCTTC.

The J gene is TRBJ1-3, the V gene TRBV2; no clear D. The CDR3 runs 17 residues. Deletions cut 8 bases from V and 0 bases from J, with 20 bases between. Germline CDR1 is SNHLY and CDR2 is FYNNEI. CDR3 DNA: TGTGCCAGCCTGGTGCAGGAGAGGACGAGCTCTGGAAACACCATATATTTT. Protein: CASLVQERTSSGNTIYF.

V usage is TRBV28 and J usage is TRBJ2-2; 8 bases agree with TRBD1. Germline CDR1 MDHEN, CDR2 SYDVKM. This CDR3 comprises 14 residues. J lost 6 bases, V lost 6 bases, and 6 bases had no gene match. DNA of the CDR3: TGTGCCAGCAGGCTGGACAGGGCATCCGGGGAGCTGTTTTTT. Translated: CASRLDRASGELFF.